Listed here is a single T cell receptor beta chain. This sample was taken from a study of beta chain features in type 1 diabetes. Expressed TCRB transcripts got sequenced, as all isolated RNA was reverse transcribed. Method: immunoSEQ multiplex PCR; TCRdb's copy keeps in-frame clones and lacks some. The sample records around 430,000 clones, roughly 31% being singletons. Central memory, naive, regulatory and stem cell-like memory CD4+ cells were sorted by CD45RO/CCR7/CD25/CD127/CD95/CD27. The germline CDR1 and CDR2 sequences are SGHVS and FNYEAQ. Trimming took 5 bases from V and 3 from J, leaving 14 bases between them. The CDR3 covers 16 residues.

The sample consisted of naive CD4+ T cells from blood. This TCR derives from a man in his late teens or twenties in good health. V gene TRBV7-6 combines with J gene TRBJ2-6; the D gene is possibly TRBD2 (5 bases). CDR3 nucleotide sequence: TGTGCCAGCAGCCGAGTCCCGGGGAATGGGGCCAACGTCCTGACTTTC. The encoded protein is CASSRVPGNGANVLTF.